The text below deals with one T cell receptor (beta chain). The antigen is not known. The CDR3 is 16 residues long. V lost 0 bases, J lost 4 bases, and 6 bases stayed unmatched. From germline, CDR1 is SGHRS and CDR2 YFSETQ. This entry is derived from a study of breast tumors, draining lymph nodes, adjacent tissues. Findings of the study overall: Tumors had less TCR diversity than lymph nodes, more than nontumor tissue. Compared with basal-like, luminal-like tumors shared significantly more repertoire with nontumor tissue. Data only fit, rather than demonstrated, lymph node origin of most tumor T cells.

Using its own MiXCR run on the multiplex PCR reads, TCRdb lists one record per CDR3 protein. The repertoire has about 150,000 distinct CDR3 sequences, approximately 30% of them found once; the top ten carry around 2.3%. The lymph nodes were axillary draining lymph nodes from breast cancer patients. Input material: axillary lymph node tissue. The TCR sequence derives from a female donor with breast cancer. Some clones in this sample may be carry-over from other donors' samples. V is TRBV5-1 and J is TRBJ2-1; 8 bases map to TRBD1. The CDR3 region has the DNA TGCGCCAGCAGCTTGGGAGGGACAGGCGATTACAATGAGCAGTTCTTC. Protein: CASSLGGTGDYNEQFF.